This is a list of T cell receptor beta chains from one sample in a study of neurological immune-mediated disorders. TCRdb itself ran the 5' RACE reads through MiXCR, one entry per CDR3 protein. In the table there are 65,000 to 90,000 distinct CDR3 sequences, about a tenth of which are singletons. The sample comprised PBMCs. The receptors were gathered from a middle-aged man in good health. Both conserved end residues are part of each CDR3. A D gene is named only where the DNA matches it firmly. Clone size, where shown, is once, few, many, or a class for clones that have expanded.

J,V,D,size,DNA,CDR3
TRBJ2-7,TRBV18,TRBD1,many,TGTGCCAGCTCACAAGGGACAGGGGTTTTATACGAGCAGTACTTC,CASSQGTGVLYEQYF
TRBJ2-3,TRBV5-1,TRBD2,many,TGCGCCAGCAGCTTAATAGCGGGGGGGCCCCAAGATACGCAGTATTTT,CASSLIAGGPQDTQYF
TRBJ2-5,TRBV7-9,NA,NA,TGTGCCAGCAGCTTAGTTGATCCCAGGGGGGAAGAGACCCAGTACTTC,CASSLVDPRGEETQYF
TRBJ2-7,TRBV29-1,NA,NA,TGCAGCGTCGTAGGACTGAGGGACGGCTACGAGCAGTACTTC,CSVVGLRDGYEQYF
TRBJ1-1,TRBV10-3,TRBD1,many,TGTGCCATCAGTGAAACGGGACAGTCCAACACTGAAGCTTTCTTT,CAISETGQSNTEAFF
TRBJ1-1,TRBV4-2,NA,many,TGTGCCAGCAGCCAAGATTTACCAGGGATCGGGAACACTGAAGCTTTCTTT,CASSQDLPGIGNTEAFF
TRBJ1-6,TRBV12-3/TRBV12-4,NA,many,TGTGCCAGCATCCTCGTCGGGCGCAGCGGTAATTCACCCCTCCACTTT,CASILVGRSGNSPLHF
TRBJ1-1,TRBV29-1,NA,many,TGCAGCGTTCACATCCTGGGCACTGAAGCTTTCTTT,CSVHILGTEAFF
TRBJ2-3,TRBV7-6,NA,NA,TGTGCCAGCAGCTTAGGTGTGCAGGACTCAGATACGCAGTATTTT,CASSLGVQDSDTQYF
TRBJ2-7,TRBV5-1,TRBD2,many,TGCGCCAGCAGCCCTGTTTTGAGCGGGAGCTACGAGCAGTACTTC,CASSPVLSGSYEQYF